Each of the 8 T cell receptor beta chains below was sequenced from the same sample in a study of OX40 agonist ivuxolimab in advanced cancers. The method was immunoSEQ multiplex PCR; TCRdb's version includes in-frame clones alone and lacks a portion of them. The sample contains tens of thousands of clones, approximately 81% of which appear only once. Material: CD4+ or CD8+ T cells sorted from blood, obtained in a trial of the OX40 agonist ivuxolimab. These receptors were collected from an adult with an advanced solid tumor such as melanoma, head and neck, liver or kidney cancer.

CDR3 DNA sequence: TGTGCCACTAATGTTGGGGGACTTCAGCTTAGAAAGAGGAACACTGAAGCTTTCTTT. Translated, it gives CATNVGGLQLRKRNTEAFF. The V gene is TRBV28, the J gene TRBJ1-1; D might be TRBD1 (5 bases). Trimming pared 10 bases from V and 1 base from J, leaving 31 bases between. Germline V gene data show CDR1 as MDHEN and CDR2 as SYDVKM. This CDR3 is built from 19 residues.

The V call is TRBV7-2, the J call TRBJ2-7, with TRBD1 identical over 10 bases. The CDR3 consists of 14 residues. Germline assignment: CDR1 SGHTA and CDR2 FQGNSA. Unmatched junction bases numbered 4, after V lost 4 bases and J lost 4 bases. The CDR3 region has the DNA TGTGCCAGCAGCTCCGGGACAGGGGATTACGAGCAGTACTTC. This codes for CASSSGTGDYEQYF. Complete variable domain (other parts from reference TRBV7-2 and TRBJ2-7): GAGVSQSPSNKVTEKGKDVELRCDPISGHTALYWYRQSLGQGLEFLIYFQGNSAPDKSGLPSDRFSAERTGGSVSTLTIQRTQQEDSAVYLCASSSGTGDYEQYFGPGTRLTVT.

This rearrangement joins TRBV5-4 to TRBJ2-7; D unclear. Trimming left V 4 bases short and J 2 bases short, with 13 bases between. CDR1 SGHNT and CDR2 YYREEE come from the germline V gene (reference sequence). The CDR3 loop spans 14 amino acids. The DNA for the CDR3 is TGTGCCAGCAGCCTCCGGGTCTACCCCTACGAGCAGTACTTC. It encodes CASSLRVYPYEQYF.

V gene TRBV4-2 combines with J gene TRBJ2-7, with 7 bases matching TRBD2. Germline V gives CDR1 LGHNA, CDR2 YNFKEQ. CDR3 length: 17 amino acids. The V gene end was trimmed by 4 bases and the J gene end by 4 bases; junction bases not matched to a gene: 16. CDR3 in amino acids: CASSLNPTSELSYEQYF. The CDR3 nucleotides read TGTGCCAGCAGCCTCAACCCAACTAGCGAGCTTTCTTACGAGCAGTACTTC.

A remark on this clone: The sample holds other DNA sequences that translate to the same CDR3. CDR3 sequence: CASSLRRGITEAFF. The CDR3 DNA follows: TGTGCCAGCAGCTTGAGGAGGGGTATTACTGAAGCTTTCTTT. The J gene is TRBJ1-1, the V gene TRBV7-2, with a weak D call TRBD1 (5 bases). Germline V gene data show CDR1 as SGHTA and CDR2 as FQGNSA. This CDR3 is built from 14 residues. V dropped 3 bases and J dropped 5 bases, with 13 bases sitting between them.

The gene calls are TRBV30 and TRBJ2-5; D not certain. Trimming cost V 3 bases and J 3 bases, with 5 bases left between them. CDR3 size: 11 residues. Per germline, CDR1 GTSNPN and CDR2 SVGIG (reference sequence). The CDR3 reads CAWSLEETQYF. CDR3 coding DNA: TGTGCCTGGAGCCTGGAAGAGACCCAGTACTTC.

The chain couples TRBV7-8 to TRBJ1-2; 9 bases are shared with TRBD1. CDR3 size: 12 residues. V gave up 5 bases and J gave up 10 bases; unmatched junction bases: 5. Germline V gene sequence: CDR1 SGHVS, CDR2 FQNEAQ. This chain's CDR3 is CASSPRQGDYTF. In DNA form, the CDR3 reads TGTGCCAGCAGCCCCCGACAGGGGGACTACACCTTC.

The chain uses TRBV6-1 and TRBJ1-3; D unclear. The CDR3 has 17 residues. Germline values: CDR1 MNHNS, CDR2 SASEGT. V lost 2 bases to trimming and J lost 0 bases, with 14 bases between them. The CDR3 is CASSELGSPHSGNTIYF. The CDR3, as DNA: TGTGCCAGCAGTGAACTCGGGAGTCCCCACTCTGGAAACACCATATATTTT.